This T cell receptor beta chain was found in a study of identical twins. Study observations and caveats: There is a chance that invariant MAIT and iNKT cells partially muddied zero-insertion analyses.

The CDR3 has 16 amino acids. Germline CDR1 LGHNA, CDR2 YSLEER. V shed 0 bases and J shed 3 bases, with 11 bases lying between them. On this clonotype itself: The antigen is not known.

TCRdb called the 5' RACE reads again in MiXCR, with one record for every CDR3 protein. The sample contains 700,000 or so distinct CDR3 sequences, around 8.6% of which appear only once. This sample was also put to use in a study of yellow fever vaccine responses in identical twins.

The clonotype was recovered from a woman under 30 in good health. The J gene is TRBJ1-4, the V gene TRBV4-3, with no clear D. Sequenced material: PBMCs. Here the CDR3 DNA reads TGCGCCAGCAGCCAAGATCGGGTGCAGTCTAATGAAAAACTGTTTTTT. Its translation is CASSQDRVQSNEKLFF.